What follows is one T cell receptor (beta chain) and its context. Its antigen is not yet known. Per-nucleotide qualities are absent, and no much larger clonotype sits a single base away. Spanning cysteine to phenylalanine, the CDR3 consists of 17 amino acids. This entry keeps only the CDR3 DNA: 51 bases, framed from base 1. Unmatched junction bases come to 14, with V trimmed by 2 bases and J by 8 bases. This sample stems from a study of cytomegalovirus exposure and HLA in healthy donors (TCRdb year 2017). Background on the whole study: An earlier analysis of approximately 640 of the donors reported approximately 300 Gb of sequence data and more than 90 million unique TCR beta sequences from about 179 million T cells. Rather than using new phenotypic data, the later analysis identified candidate immune exposures from TCR beta sequences and from how often those sequences occurred across donors. Of the roughly 400 genotyped donors, roughly 76% were placed in the genetic ancestry cluster associated with self-reported Caucasian donors. A later analysis re-examined previously published TCR beta repertoires from about 700 donors and added high-resolution HLA genotyping to investigate patterns of TCR occurrence. The study aimed to test whether signatures of past pathogen exposure could be identified by cataloging public T cell receptors. Donor age, sex, ethnicity and CMV serostatus were collected together with the repertoire data. The study profiled the T cell repertoires of 500 to 800 subjects by immunosequencing and related them to cytomegalovirus serostatus. A few DR-DQ haplotypes were handled as single units for association and clustering because linkage in the cohort was strong. Besides the first cohort of around 700 subjects, a separate validation cohort made up of 90 to 150 different subjects was used. Typing coverage differed by locus: A, B, C, DRB1 and DQB1 were typed in roughly 620-640 donors, DQA1 in about 560, DPA1 in around 610, and DPB1 in just under 480. HLA typing covered class I and class II loci at four-digit resolution. An earlier analysis of 450 to 750 of the donors used high-throughput TCR beta sequencing to judge whether each TCR beta V gene segment behaved as functional or pseudogenic. The study combined high-throughput TCR immunosequencing, statistical association of individual TCRs with disease status, and machine learning to predict cytomegalovirus infection status. In a later genetic analysis, genome-wide SNP genotypes for about 65% of the roughly 700 donors were used, and that subset was treated as a discovery cohort. Across about 370 genotyped donors of the cohort, an average of approximately 220,000 unique TCR beta nucleotide sequences per donor were sequenced, and about a sixth of those sequences were non-productive. Every discovery cohort repertoire had been produced on one sequencing platform. Approximately 310 gigabases of sequencing data and 80 million or so unique TCR sequences were included in an early release covering around 600 HLA-typed donors. Points the paper makes about the study in general: In a later analysis, some 18,000 TCR beta sequences were associated with specific HLA alleles at a false discovery rate of 0.05. A later analysis found that most CMV-associated TCR beta chains appeared HLA-restricted, with HLA associations seemingly driven largely by CMV exposure. The authors suggested that the approach could potentially be extended to other disease states and immunological phenotypes. While some public TCRs were present in many individuals, most TCR sequences turned up only very rarely across donors. In a later genetic analysis, fewer N-insertions in productive TCRs were reported among donors in an Asian-associated ancestry cluster than the 666-donor mean. Assigning TCR associations to individual alleles was difficult when HLA alleles, especially DR and DQ, strongly co-occurred. A later analysis found that TCR association rates varied across HLA loci, with DRB1 alleles showing the most associated TCRs and HLA-C alleles the fewest. A few of the identified cytomegalovirus-associated TCR beta chains were confirmed in vitro to be specific for cytomegalovirus antigens. Immune exposure information for the cohort was limited to CMV serostatus. A further reported finding was that TCR beta sequences accurately predicted the HLA-A and HLA-B alleles for most subjects in the first cohort. Compared with equally common non-associated chains, HLA-associated TCR beta chains in a later analysis were more clonally expanded and had lower generation probabilities. According to a later analysis, parvovirus B19, influenza, CMV and Epstein-Barr virus appeared linked to several top co-occurrence clusters. V-gene and J-gene trimming of TCR beta chains was associated with a missense DCLRE1C variant in a later genetic analysis, and the association was replicated in an independent cohort. In an earlier analysis of a few hundred of the donors, most TCR beta V segments were observed in productive rearrangements about 87% or about 30% of the time, broadly matching IMGT annotations. Because some donors lacked HLA typing at each locus, the association tests relied only on the typed subset. Correlated functional status among segregating V segments might be attributable to linkage disequilibrium, but an unknown experimental factor could not be ruled out. The presence/absence analyses assumed that sequencing depth was roughly uniform across donors, and that assumption may not be true. A cluster of highly shared sequence variants was judged likely to represent a technical artifact of the sequencing pipeline. Because the 87-base-pair reads could not distinguish some IMGT-functional V segments, including TRBV6-2 and TRBV6-3, those segments were excluded. A total of roughly 160 TCR beta chains were listed by the study as associated with cytomegalovirus. The classifier was reported to diagnose cytomegalovirus status with high specificity and sensitivity in both the original cohort and the validation cohort. The earlier analysis of approximately 560 of the donors excluded fewer than 20 rarely observed V segments, including chromosome 9 orphons, because counts were too low. This cohort had only TCR beta chains sequenced, and the lack of alpha or paired-chain data limited which features could be detected.

To prepare the library, the immunoSEQ multiplex PCR assay was applied. For the multiplex PCR, a mixture combining 60 forward primers for TCR Vbeta segments and 13 reverse primers for TCR Jbeta segments was used. A multiplex PCR assay on genomic DNA amplified the CDR3 region of rearranged TCR beta genes. The Illumina HiSeq System was used to sequence the amplified TCR beta libraries as 87-base-pair reads. In the authors' own workflow: A later analysis counted tens of millions of unique TCR beta chains across the 650 to 800 repertoires, and 10 million to 12 million of these chains were shared by at least two donors. Raw reads were error-corrected and collapsed into unique sequences by a nearest-neighbor algorithm in which closely related sequences were merged to remove PCR and sequencing errors. V, D and J gene segments were assigned by aligning CDR3 sequences to IMGT reference sequences. Each retained sequence needed at least a six-nucleotide match to both a V gene segment and a J gene segment. Rearrangements were called productive when the CDR3 lacked stop codons and stayed in frame with V and J; all others were non-productive. CDR3 was defined according to IMGT convention as the region running from the second conserved V-encoded cysteine to the conserved J-encoded phenylalanine. The earlier analysis of 587 of the donors excluded any sequence lacking an unambiguous match to a single V gene segment. An earlier analysis of several hundred of the donors classified V segments as functional when productive rearrangements were above 56.7% and as segregating when the standard deviation between donors was above 5%. A statistical classification framework was built for diagnosing cytomegalovirus status from the catalog of TCR beta chain sequences. In a later analysis, V and J genes were assigned by comparing TCR nucleotide sequences against IMGT/GENE-DB human TR gene sequences. A later analysis assigned CDR3 sequences and most-parsimonious VDJ recombination scenarios with the TCRdist pipeline. In a later analysis, every TCR beta chain was defined by the combination of its CDR3 amino acid sequence and its V-gene family, and reads without a unique V-gene family were dropped. A later analysis removed over 500 highly shared, low-generation-probability nucleotide sequences to deal with suspected cross-contamination and a sequencing artifact. In a later analysis, a clonal expansion index for each public chain was calculated from normalized within-repertoire ranks of inferred template counts. A later analysis computed generation probabilities with a VDJ recombination model fitted to out-of-frame rearrangements, and checked the results against IGoR. Hypergeometric tests were used in a later analysis to score TCR-TCR, TCR-HLA and TCR-CMV co-occurrence, with a repertoire-size bias correction applied to the TCR pairs. In a later analysis, false discovery rates were estimated by permuting HLA or CMV assignments 20 times. In a later analysis, co-occurring TCRs were grouped using DBSCAN, and TCRdist sequence similarity was added for clustering within HLA-allele-positive subsets. For co-occurrence clustering, repertoires with fewer than 30,000 or more than 120,000 public chains were excluded, along with five repertoires with anomalous nucleotide sharing. The immuneACCESS repertoire file appears here via TCRdb, limited to in-frame rearrangements. These files lack a portion of the clones; in checked studies, under half of the deficit traces to unresolved V genes, and the cause of the others is not known. V and J calls and clone size are given by that table; D and trimming were obtained from the DNA. The sample contains around 170,000 clones, approximately 84% of them found a single time. Around 2.8% of the sample goes to the ten largest clones.

The cohort consisted of 670 or so healthy bone marrow donors. All cohort members were sampled while nominally healthy, although unrecorded immune exposures were likely present. The donor tested CMV seropositive and was one of the 289 seropositive cohort members. Each donor provided a peripheral blood sample, and peripheral blood mononuclear cells were used for TCR beta sequencing. The Qiagen DNeasy Blood Extraction Kit was used to extract genomic DNA from the blood cell samples. The clonotype comes from a woman between 50 and 59 years old in good health and CMV-seropositive. The receptor chain draws on TRBV5-3 and TRBJ2-1; 9 middle bases align to TRBD1. TRBV5-3 is an open reading frame, and its role is uncertain. The sample comprised PBMCs. The base sequence is TGTGCCAGAAGCTTCGTCCGTTTTGGACAGGGGTTTTATGAGCAGTTCTTC. This yields the protein CARSFVRFGQGFYEQFF.